The clone carrying this T cell receptor (beta chain) was picked up many times. Amplification targeted TCR beta CDR3 regions from RNA transcripts. TCR CDR3 regions were first amplified by RT-PCR with HTBI primers. Each CDR3 protein is one row after TCRdb ran MiXCR on the multiplex PCR reads. The data contain about 530,000 distinct CDR3 sequences, 15% to 20% of them seen just once; the ten biggest clones take up 15% to 20%. Germline V lookup: CDR1 LGHDT, CDR2 YNNKEL (reference sequence). CDR3 size: 16 residues. The V end was cut by 4 bases, the J end by 5 bases, with 18 bases between. The data are from a study of T cells in Graves' hyperthyroidism and ophthalmopathy.

The sequence derives from a woman aged 18-35 years with Graves' ophthalmopathy. The chain uses TRBV3-1 and TRBJ2-1; tentatively, D is TRBD1 (5 bases). The sequenced sample was blood. CDR3 protein: CASSRSPPGIHNEQFF. CDR3 DNA: TGTGCCAGCAGCCGGTCACCTCCAGGGATCCACAATGAGCAGTTCTTC.